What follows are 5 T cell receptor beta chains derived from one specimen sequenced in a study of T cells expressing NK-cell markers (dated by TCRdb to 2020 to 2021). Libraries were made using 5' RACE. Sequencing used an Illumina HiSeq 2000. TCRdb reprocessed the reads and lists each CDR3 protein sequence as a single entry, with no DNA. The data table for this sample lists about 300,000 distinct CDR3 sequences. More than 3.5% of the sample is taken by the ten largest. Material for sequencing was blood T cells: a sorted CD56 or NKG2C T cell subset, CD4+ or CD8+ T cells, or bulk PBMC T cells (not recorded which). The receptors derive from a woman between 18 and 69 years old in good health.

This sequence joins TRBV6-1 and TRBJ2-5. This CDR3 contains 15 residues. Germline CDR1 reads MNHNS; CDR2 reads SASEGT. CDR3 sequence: CASRRGDGQIMTQYF.

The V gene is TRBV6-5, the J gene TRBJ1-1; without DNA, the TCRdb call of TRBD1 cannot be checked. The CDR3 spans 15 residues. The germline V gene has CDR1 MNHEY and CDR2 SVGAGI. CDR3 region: CASSYSGGFLTEAFF.

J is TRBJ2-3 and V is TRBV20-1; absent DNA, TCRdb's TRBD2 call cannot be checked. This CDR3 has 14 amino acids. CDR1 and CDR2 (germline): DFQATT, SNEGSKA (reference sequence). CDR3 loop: CSALAVVSTDTQYF.

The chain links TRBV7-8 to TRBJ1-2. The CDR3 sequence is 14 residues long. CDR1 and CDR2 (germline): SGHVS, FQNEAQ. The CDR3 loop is CASSFGQLSYGYTF.

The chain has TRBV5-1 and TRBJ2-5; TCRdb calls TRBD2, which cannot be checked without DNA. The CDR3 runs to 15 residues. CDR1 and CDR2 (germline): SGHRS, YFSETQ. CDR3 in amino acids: CASSFAGGPLETQYF.